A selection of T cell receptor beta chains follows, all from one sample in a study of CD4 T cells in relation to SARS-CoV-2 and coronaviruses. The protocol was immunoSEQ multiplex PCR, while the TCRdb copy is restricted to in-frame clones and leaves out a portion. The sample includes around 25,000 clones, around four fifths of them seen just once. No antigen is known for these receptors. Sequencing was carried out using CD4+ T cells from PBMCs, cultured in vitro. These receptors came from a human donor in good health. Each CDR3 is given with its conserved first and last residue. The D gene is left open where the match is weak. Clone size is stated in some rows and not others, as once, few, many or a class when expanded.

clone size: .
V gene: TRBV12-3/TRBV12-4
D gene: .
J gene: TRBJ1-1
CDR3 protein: CASRKGTNTEAFF
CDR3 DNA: TGTGCCAGCAGGAAGGGCACGAACACTGAAGCTTTCTTT

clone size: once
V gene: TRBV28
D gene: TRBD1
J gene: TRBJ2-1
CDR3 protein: CASSESDRGTYNEQFF
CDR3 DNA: TGTGCCAGCAGCGAATCGGACAGGGGAACCTACAATGAGCAGTTCTTC

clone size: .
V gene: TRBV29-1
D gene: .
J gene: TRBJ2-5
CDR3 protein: CSVRGETQYF
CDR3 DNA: TGCAGCGTGCGAGGGGAGACCCAGTACTTC

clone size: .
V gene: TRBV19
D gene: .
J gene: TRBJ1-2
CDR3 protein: CASSIKGTSDGYTF
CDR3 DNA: TGTGCCAGTAGTATTAAGGGGACTTCGGATGGCTACACCTTC

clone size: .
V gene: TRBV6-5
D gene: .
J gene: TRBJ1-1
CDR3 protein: CASRGSGSNTEAFF
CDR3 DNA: TGTGCCAGCAGGGGGTCGGGGAGCAACACTGAAGCTTTCTTT

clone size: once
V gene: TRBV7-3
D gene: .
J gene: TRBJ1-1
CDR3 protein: CASSAGPTEAFF
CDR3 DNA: TGTGCCAGCAGCGCGGGCCCCACCGAAGCTTTCTTT

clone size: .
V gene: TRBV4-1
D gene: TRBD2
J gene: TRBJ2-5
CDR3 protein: CASSQGTSEETQYF
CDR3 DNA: TGCGCCAGCAGCCAAGGGACTAGTGAAGAGACCCAGTACTTC

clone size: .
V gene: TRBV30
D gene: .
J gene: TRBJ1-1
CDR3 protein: CAWGPNTEAFF
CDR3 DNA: TGTGCCTGGGGTCCGAACACTGAAGCTTTCTTT

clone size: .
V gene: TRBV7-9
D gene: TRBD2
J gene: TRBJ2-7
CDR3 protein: CASSPTRGSGSVFYEQYF
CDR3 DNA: TGTGCCAGCAGCCCTACGCGGGGTAGCGGGTCGGTATTCTACGAGCAGTACTTC

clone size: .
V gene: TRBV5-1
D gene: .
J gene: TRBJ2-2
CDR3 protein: CASSLSLRQGHTGELFF
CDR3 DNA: TGCGCCAGCAGTTTGTCGTTACGGCAGGGGCACACCGGGGAGCTGTTTTTT

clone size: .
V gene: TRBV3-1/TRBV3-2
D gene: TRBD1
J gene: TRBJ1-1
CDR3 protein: CASSPRDRNTEAFF
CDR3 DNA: TGTGCCAGCAGCCCCCGGGACAGGAACACTGAAGCTTTCTTT

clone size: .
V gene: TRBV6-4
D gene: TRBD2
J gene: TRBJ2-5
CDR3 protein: CASSEGTSGQETQYF
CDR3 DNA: TGTGCCAGCAGTGAGGGGACTAGCGGACAAGAGACCCAGTACTTC

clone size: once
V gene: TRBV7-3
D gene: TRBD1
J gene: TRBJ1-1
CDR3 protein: CASSLLGMRDRTEAFF
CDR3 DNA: TGTGCCAGCAGCCTCCTCGGAATGCGGGACAGAACTGAAGCTTTCTTT

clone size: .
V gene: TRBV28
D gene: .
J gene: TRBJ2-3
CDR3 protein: CASSSLSSGGASTDTQYF
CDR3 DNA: TGTGCCAGCAGTTCTCTAAGTTCGGGTGGTGCTAGCACAGATACGCAGTATTTT

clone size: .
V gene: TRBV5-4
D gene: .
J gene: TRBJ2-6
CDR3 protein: CASSPPRAASGANVLTF
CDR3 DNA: TGTGCCAGCAGCCCCCCGCGGGCAGCCTCTGGGGCCAACGTCCTGACTTTC

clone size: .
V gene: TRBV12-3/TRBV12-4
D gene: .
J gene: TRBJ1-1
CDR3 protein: CASTSFLNTEAFF
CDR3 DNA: TGTGCCAGCACCAGCTTCCTGAACACTGAAGCTTTCTTT

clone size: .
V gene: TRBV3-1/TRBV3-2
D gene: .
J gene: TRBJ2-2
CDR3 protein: CASSALGGRGNTGELFF
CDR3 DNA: TGTGCCAGCAGCGCGTTAGGAGGGCGGGGGAACACCGGGGAGCTGTTTTTT

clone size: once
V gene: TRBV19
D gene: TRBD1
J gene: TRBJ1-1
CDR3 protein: CASSKQQGAQTEAFF
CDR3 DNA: TGTGCCAGTAGTAAACAACAGGGGGCGCAGACTGAAGCTTTCTTT

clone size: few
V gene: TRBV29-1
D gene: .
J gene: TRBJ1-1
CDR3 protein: CSVAPTGNTEAFF
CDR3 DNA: TGCAGCGTTGCCCCGACAGGTAACACTGAAGCTTTCTTT

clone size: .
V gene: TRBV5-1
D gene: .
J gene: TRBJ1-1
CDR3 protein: CASSWVAENTEAFF
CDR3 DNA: TGCGCCAGCAGCTGGGTGGCAGAGAACACTGAAGCTTTCTTT

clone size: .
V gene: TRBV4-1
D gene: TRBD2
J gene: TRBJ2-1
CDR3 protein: CASSQDPGGMDEQFF
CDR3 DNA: TGCGCCAGCAGCCAAGATCCGGGAGGTATGGATGAGCAGTTCTTC

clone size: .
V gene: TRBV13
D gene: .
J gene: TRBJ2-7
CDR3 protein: CASSFGPSYEQYF
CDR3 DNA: TGTGCCAGCAGCTTTGGGCCCTCCTACGAGCAGTACTTC

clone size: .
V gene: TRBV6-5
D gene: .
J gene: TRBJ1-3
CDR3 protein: CASSPGTDGNTIYF
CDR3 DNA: TGTGCCAGCAGCCCCGGGACGGATGGAAACACCATATATTTT

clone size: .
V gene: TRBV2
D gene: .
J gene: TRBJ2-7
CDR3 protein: CASVTHSSSYEQYF
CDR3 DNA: TGTGCCAGCGTGACACATTCGAGCTCCTACGAGCAGTACTTC

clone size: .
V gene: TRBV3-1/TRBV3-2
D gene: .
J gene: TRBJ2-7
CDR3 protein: CASSQRGSSYEQYF
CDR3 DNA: TGTGCCAGCAGCCAGAGGGGGAGTTCCTACGAGCAGTACTTC

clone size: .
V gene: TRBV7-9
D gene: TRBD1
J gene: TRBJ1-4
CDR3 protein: CASSGSAGGGNEKLFF
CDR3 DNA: TGTGCCAGCAGCGGATCTGCAGGGGGAGGTAATGAAAAACTGTTTTTT

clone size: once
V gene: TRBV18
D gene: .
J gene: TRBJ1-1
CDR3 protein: CASSPGVGTRSFF
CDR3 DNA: TGTGCCAGCTCACCAGGGGTCGGGACTCGGTCATTCTTT

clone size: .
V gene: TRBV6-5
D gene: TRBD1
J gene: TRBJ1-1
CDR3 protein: CASSDRGQGLTEAFF
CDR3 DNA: TGTGCCAGCAGCGACAGAGGACAGGGTCTGACTGAAGCTTTCTTT

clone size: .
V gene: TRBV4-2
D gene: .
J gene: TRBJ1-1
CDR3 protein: CASSQEWIGRTEAFF
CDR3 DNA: TGTGCCAGCAGCCAAGAATGGATAGGGCGCACTGAAGCTTTCTTT

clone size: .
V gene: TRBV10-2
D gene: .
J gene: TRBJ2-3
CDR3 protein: CASRDSDTDTQYF
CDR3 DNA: TGCGCCAGCAGGGACTCGGACACAGATACGCAGTATTTT

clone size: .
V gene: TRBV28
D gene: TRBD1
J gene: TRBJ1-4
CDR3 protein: CASSSMGGQGDEKLFF
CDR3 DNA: TGTGCCAGCAGTTCAATGGGGGGACAGGGGGATGAAAAACTGTTTTTT

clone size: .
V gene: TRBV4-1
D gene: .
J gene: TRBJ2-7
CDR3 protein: CASSLLLNVPYEQYF
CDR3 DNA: TGCGCCAGCAGCCTATTACTAAACGTTCCCTACGAGCAGTACTTC

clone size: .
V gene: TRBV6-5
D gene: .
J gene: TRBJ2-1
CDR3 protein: CASSYSKGFNEQFF
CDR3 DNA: TGTGCCAGCAGTTACTCGAAAGGGTTCAATGAGCAGTTCTTC

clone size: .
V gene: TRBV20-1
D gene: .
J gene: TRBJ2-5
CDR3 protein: CSASGETQYF
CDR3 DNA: TGCAGTGCTAGTGGGGAGACCCAGTACTTC

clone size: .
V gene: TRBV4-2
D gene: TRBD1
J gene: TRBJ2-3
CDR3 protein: CASSQGTGVGTDTQYF
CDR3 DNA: TGTGCCAGCAGCCAAGGGACAGGGGTGGGCACAGATACGCAGTATTTT

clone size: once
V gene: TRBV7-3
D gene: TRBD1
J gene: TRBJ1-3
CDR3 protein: CASSLTTGNTIYF
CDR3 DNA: TGTGCCAGCAGCTTAACGACAGGGAACACCATATATTTT

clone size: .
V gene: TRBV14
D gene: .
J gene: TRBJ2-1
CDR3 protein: CASSQDVTDYNEQFF
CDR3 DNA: TGTGCCAGCAGCCAAGACGTAACAGATTACAATGAGCAGTTCTTC

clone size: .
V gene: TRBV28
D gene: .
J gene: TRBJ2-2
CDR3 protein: CASRPGMVGELFF
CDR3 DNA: TGTGCCAGCAGACCAGGGATGGTCGGGGAGCTGTTTTTT

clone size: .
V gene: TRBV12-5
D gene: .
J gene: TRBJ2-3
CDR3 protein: CASGLVLGRGIDTQYF
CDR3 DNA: TGTGCTAGTGGTTTGGTACTGGGTAGGGGGATAGATACGCAGTATTTT

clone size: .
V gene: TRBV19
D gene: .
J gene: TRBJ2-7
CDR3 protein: CASSMGPGVVYEQYF
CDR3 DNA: TGTGCCAGTAGTATGGGCCCGGGAGTAGTCTACGAGCAGTACTTC

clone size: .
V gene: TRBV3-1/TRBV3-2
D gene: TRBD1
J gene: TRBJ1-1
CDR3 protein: CASSPWTGKGLGTEAFF
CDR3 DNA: TGTGCCAGCAGCCCCTGGACAGGGAAAGGATTGGGCACTGAAGCTTTCTTT

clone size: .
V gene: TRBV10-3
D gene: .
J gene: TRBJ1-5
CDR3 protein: CAISEFGDDSNQPQHF
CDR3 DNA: TGTGCCATCAGTGAGTTTGGGGACGATAGCAATCAGCCCCAGCATTTT

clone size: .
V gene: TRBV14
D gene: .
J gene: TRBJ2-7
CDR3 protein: CASSNPGGVMESSYEQYF
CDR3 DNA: TGTGCCAGCAGCAACCCTGGAGGGGTGATGGAGAGCTCCTACGAGCAGTACTTC

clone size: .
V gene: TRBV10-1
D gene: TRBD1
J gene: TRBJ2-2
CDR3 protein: CASSTGGTGTGELFF
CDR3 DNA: TGCGCCAGCAGTACAGGGGGCACGGGGACCGGGGAGCTGTTTTTT

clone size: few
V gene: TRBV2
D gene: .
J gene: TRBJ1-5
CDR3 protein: CASSVYGEGNQPQHF
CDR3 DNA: TGTGCCAGCAGTGTTTACGGTGAGGGCAATCAGCCCCAGCATTTT

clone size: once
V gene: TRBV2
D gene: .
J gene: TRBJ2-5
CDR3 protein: CASRAGTYQETQYF
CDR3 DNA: TGTGCCAGCAGGGCCGGGACCTATCAAGAGACCCAGTACTTC

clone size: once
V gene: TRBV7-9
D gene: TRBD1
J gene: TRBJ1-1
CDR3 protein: CASSRGTAPEAFF
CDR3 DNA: TGTGCCAGCAGCCGCGGGACAGCCCCTGAAGCTTTCTTT

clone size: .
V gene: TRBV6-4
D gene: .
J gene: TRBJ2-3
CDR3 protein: CASSETGLATDTQYF
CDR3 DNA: TGTGCCAGCAGTGAAACGGGACTTGCCACAGATACGCAGTATTTT

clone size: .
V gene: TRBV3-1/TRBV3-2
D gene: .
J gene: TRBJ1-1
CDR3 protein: CASSLSPQGATEAFF
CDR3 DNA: TGTGCCAGCAGCCTCAGCCCCCAGGGAGCCACTGAAGCTTTCTTT